A single sample gave rise to the 27 T cell receptor beta chains below, sequenced in a study of regulatory T cells in long-lasting Graves disease. Arm-PCR with iRepertoire HTBI primers amplified the CDR3 regions for these TCR beta libraries. MiXCR was run by TCRdb on the multiplex PCR reads, yielding one entry per CDR3 protein. The table lists some 350,000 distinct CDR3 sequences, roughly 16% of them singletons. The time point here: newly diagnosed GD, antithyroid drugs for less than 3 months. The TCR library was made from RNA extracted from PBMCs. The sample was also reused in another study, on T cells in Graves' hyperthyroidism and ophthalmopathy.

The source was peripheral blood mononuclear cells (PBMCs), collected at new diagnosis, from a patient treated with antithyroid drugs. The receptor set was obtained from a woman aged 18-29 years with Graves disease.

This clonotype was observed many times. This sequence joins TRBV28 and TRBJ1-1, with D possibly matching TRBD1 (5 bases). This CDR3 is 16 amino acids long. V dropped 5 bases and J dropped 1 base, with 17 bases sitting between them. Germline V CDR1 and CDR2: MDHEN, SYDVKM. Written as DNA, the CDR3 is TGTGCCAGCAGTCTCGCCAGGGCTGACTCGAACACTGAAGCTTTCTTT. Translation: CASSLARADSNTEAFF.

This clonotype has at least ten counts. J is TRBJ1-1 and V is TRBV7-9; D is perhaps TRBD1 (5 bases). V was clipped by 1 base and J by 3 bases, with 9 bases between them. There are 14 residues in the CDR3. Germline V gene sequence: CDR1 SEHNR, CDR2 FQNEAQ (reference sequence). CDR3 sequence (DNA): TGTGCCAGCAGCTTAGAATCAGGGTACACTGAAGCTTTCTTT. Translating it yields CASSLESGYTEAFF.

The chain is built from TRBV6-1 and TRBJ1-5, with D unresolved. Germline V lookup: CDR1 MNHNS, CDR2 SASEGT. V lost 6 bases, J lost 3 bases, and 15 bases lay in between. CDR3 length equals 15 residues. The CDR3 is CASRSGAGNNQPQHF. The CDR3 region has the DNA TGTGCCAGCAGGTCCGGCGCGGGGAACAATCAGCCCCAGCATTTT.

This clonotype was counted a few times. The chain carries TRBV6-2 or TRBV6-3 and TRBJ1-4; possibly TRBD1 for D (5 bases). Germline lookup yields CDR1 MNHEY and CDR2 SVGEGT. Trimming pared 6 bases from V and 12 bases from J, leaving 14 bases between. The CDR3 extends over 12 amino acids. CDR3: CASRTLGLELFF. The DNA of the CDR3 is TGTGCCAGCAGAACTTTGGGGCTGGAACTGTTTTTT.

With regard to this clonotype: One base away lies a much larger clone, so this may be a sequencing read error. The final CDR3 position lacks the conserved phenylalanine or tryptophan, pointing to a likely read error. This sequence joins TRBV6-1 and TRBJ1-1, with unresolved D. The germline V and J ends were trimmed by 4 bases and 2 bases, with 14 bases remaining between them. Germline CDR1 MNHNS, CDR2 SASEGT. The CDR3 runs to 15 residues. CDR3 in amino acids: CASSAPGQRNTEAFL. CDR3 bases: TGTGCCAGCAGTGCGCCTGGGCAGCGAAACACTGAAGCTTTCCTT.

The genes are TRBV19 and TRBJ1-2, with D possibly matching TRBD1 (5 bases). The V gene's germline CDR1 is LNHDA and CDR2 SQIVND (reference sequence). The V end was cut by 2 bases, the J end by 0 bases, with 13 bases between. This CDR3 has 16 amino acids. The CDR3: CASSIIRDGANYGYTF. CDR3 DNA: TGTGCCAGTAGTATAATCAGGGATGGAGCTAACTATGGCTACACCTTC.

The chain couples TRBV5-4 to TRBJ2-5; D unresolved. The ends were cut back, 0 bases at V and 7 bases at J, with 13 bases in the middle. The germline gives CDR1 SGHNT, CDR2 YYREEE (reference sequence). This CDR3 has 14 amino acids. The DNA for the CDR3 is TGTGCCAGCAGCTTGGGACTGGACCCCGGGACCCAGTACTTC. Amino acid sequence: CASSLGLDPGTQYF.

The chain combines TRBV10-3 with TRBJ1-5; 7 bases are shared with TRBD1. The CDR3 runs 13 residues. Trimming at V came to 10 bases and at J to 3 bases, leaving 6 bases not matched to a gene. Germline V gene lookup returns CDR1 ENHRY and CDR2 SYGVKD. The CDR3 spells CATKTGTNQPQHF. Written as DNA, the CDR3 is TGTGCCACCAAGACAGGGACCAATCAGCCCCAGCATTTT.

The chain uses TRBV4-1 and TRBJ2-4; a weak D match, TRBD2 (7 bases). This CDR3 contains 18 residues. Trimming stripped 2 bases from V and 2 bases from J, with 19 bases between. CDR1 and CDR2 (germline): MGHRA, YSYEKL. CDR3 sequence reads: CASSQRRDLGGPKNIQYF. The CDR3, as DNA: TGCGCCAGCAGCCAAAGAAGGGATCTGGGGGGGCCCAAAAACATTCAGTACTTC.

This clonotype was seen only a few times. The rearrangement joins TRBV9 to TRBJ1-1; 7 bases agree with TRBD1. J was trimmed by 3 bases and V by 3 bases; bases with no gene match: 8. Germline loops: CDR1 SGDLS, CDR2 YYNGEE. There are 15 residues in the CDR3. CDR3 nucleotides: TGTGCCAGCAGCGACCGACAGGGAGATTACACTGAAGCTTTCTTT. This translates into CASSDRQGDYTEAFF.

This clonotype has only a few counts. The rearrangement joins TRBV29-1 to TRBJ2-1, with 10 nucleotides matching TRBD1. The V gene's germline CDR1 is SQVTM and CDR2 ANQGSEA. CDR3 length: 19 residues. V shed 0 bases, J shed 0 bases, and the junction held 11 bases outside the gene matches. CDR3 bases: TGCAGCGTTGAAGATCTAAGGACAGGGGGACCCAGCTCCTACAATGAGCAGTTCTTC. Translation: CSVEDLRTGGPSSYNEQFF.

This clonotype was counted ten times or more. The gene calls are TRBV6-5 and TRBJ1-6; D is undetermined. The CDR3 sequence is 15 residues long. The germline V and J ends were trimmed by 2 bases and 7 bases, with 12 bases remaining between them. From germline, CDR1 is MNHEY and CDR2 SVGAGI. CDR3 residues: CASSYLEGSNSPLHF. The CDR3 DNA reads as TGTGCCAGCAGTTACCTTGAAGGCTCGAATTCACCCCTCCACTTT.

This clonotype has a count of ten or more. As DNA, the CDR3 is TGTGCCAGCAGCGAGGCACAATATAATTCACCCCTCCACTTT. Protein sequence: CASSEAQYNSPLHF. The chain couples TRBV7-3 to TRBJ1-6; D ambiguous. Germline values: CDR1 SGHTA, CDR2 FQGTGA. The CDR3 consists of 14 residues. V gave up 5 bases and J gave up 4 bases, with 9 bases separating them.

This clonotype was detected many times. The chain is built from TRBV12-3 or TRBV12-4 and TRBJ2-5; the D is unclear. The V end lost 1 base, the J end lost 7 bases, and 13 bases lay between the germline ends. The CDR3 extends over 14 amino acids. CDR3 in amino acids: CASSLGGWFVTQYF. DNA of the CDR3: TGTGCCAGCAGTTTAGGGGGTTGGTTTGTGACCCAGTACTTC.

In its sample, this clonotype was seen many times. This chain connects TRBV6-2 or TRBV6-3 to TRBJ2-3; TRBD2 agrees at 10 bases. Germline V gene lookup returns CDR1 MNHEY and CDR2 SVGEGT. After removal of 5 bases from V and 4 bases from J, the junction contained 6 bases not matched to a gene. The CDR3 is 15 amino acids. In nucleotides, the CDR3 is TGTGCCAGCAGTCCCGCTGGACTAGCGGCAGATACGCAGTATTTT. This sequence encodes CASSPAGLAADTQYF.

Ten or more counts support this clonotype. V usage is TRBV30 and J usage is TRBJ2-7, with D unclear. Trimming cost V 7 bases and J 0 bases, with 10 bases left between them. The germline gives CDR1 GTSNPN, CDR2 SVGIG (reference sequence). The CDR3 totals 12 residues. This CDR3 is CAYKGSSYEQYF. The CDR3 DNA is TGTGCCTATAAGGGAAGCTCCTACGAGCAGTACTTC.

This clonotype was recorded at least ten times. V usage is TRBV18 and J usage is TRBJ1-1; weak D call: TRBD1 (5 bases). The germline V gene has CDR1 KGHSH and CDR2 LQKENI. Trimming took off 1 base at V and 11 bases at J, with 14 bases between the two ends. The CDR3 is 13 residues long. CDR3 protein: CASSPRGGFGAFF. The CDR3 nucleotides are TGTGCCAGCTCACCACGTGGGGGGTTCGGGGCTTTCTTT.

This chain uses TRBV20-1 with TRBJ1-6; the D is unclear. The CDR3 has 14 residues. The germline V gene encodes CDR1 DFQATT and CDR2 SNEGSKA (reference sequence). The V gene lost 6 bases and the J gene lost 12 bases, with 21 bases spanning the gap. Here the CDR3 reads CSAKDGSTEEPLHF. CDR3 nucleotide sequence: TGCAGTGCGAAGGACGGCAGTACAGAAGAACCCCTCCACTTT.

This clonotype showed up many times. The rearrangement joins TRBV12-3 or TRBV12-4 to TRBJ1-2; tentative D call: TRBD1 (6 bases). The CDR3 is made up of 14 amino acids. Trimming shortened V by 5 bases and J by 4 bases, and 14 bases separated the two germline ends. CDR3 sequence: CASSLSGAFYGYTF. DNA for the CDR3: TGTGCCAGCAGTCTTTCGGGGGCGTTCTATGGCTACACCTTC.

This clonotype turned up a few times. V and J are TRBV29-1 and TRBJ2-7; D not resolved. CDR3 length equals 13 residues. The germline V and J ends were trimmed by 2 bases and 1 base, with 9 bases remaining between them. The V gene's germline CDR1 is SQVTM and CDR2 ANQGSEA. The CDR3 coding sequence is TGCAGCGTTGAACTGCGCAGTTCCTACGAGCAGTACTTC. This encodes CSVELRSSYEQYF.

This clonotype is a singleton in its sample. J is TRBJ1-1 and V is TRBV4-1, with 9 bases aligning to TRBD1. Germline V gene lookup returns CDR1 MGHRA and CDR2 YSYEKL. This CDR3 region has 21 residues. The J segment lost 6 bases and the V segment lost 2 bases, leaving 25 bases of the junction unmatched. The CDR3, as DNA: TGCGCCAGCAGCCAAACTCGACAGGGGGAAGTGAGGGGGTGGCCCTACGCTGAAGCTTTCTTT. Encoded protein: CASSQTRQGEVRGWPYAEAFF.

The rearrangement links TRBV11-2 to TRBJ2-7; 9 bases line up with TRBD2. The ends lost 6 bases at V and 4 bases at J; junction bases unmatched: 16. This CDR3 is built from 17 residues. The germline CDR1 and CDR2 sequences are SGHAT and FQNNGV. CDR3 in DNA: TGTGCCAGCAGGTATAGCGGGGGTTCCTGGCCATCATACGAGCAGTACTTC. Its protein product is CASRYSGGSWPSYEQYF.

This clonotype came up many times. The chain combines TRBV12-3 or TRBV12-4 with TRBJ2-3, with a weak D call TRBD1 (5 bases). Between the trimmed V and J ends, which lost 3 bases and 2 bases, there was a span of 12 bases. The CDR3 runs 15 residues. The CDR3 DNA reads as TGTGCCAGCAGTTTCACAGGTGTCCACACAGATACGCAGTATTTT. It encodes CASSFTGVHTDTQYF.

CDR3 sequence: CASSAFRNEQFF. DNA for the CDR3: TGTGCCAGCAGTGCATTCCGGAATGAGCAGTTCTTC. V is TRBV2 and J is TRBJ2-1; D call uncertain. The CDR3 is 12 amino acids. CDR1 is SNHLY, CDR2 FYNNEI, per germline. V dropped 4 bases and J dropped 7 bases, with 8 bases sitting between them.

In its sample, this clonotype was seen many times. The rearrangement joins TRBV20-1 to TRBJ1-1; no clear D. Germline CDR1 is DFQATT and CDR2 is SNEGSKA (reference sequence). V lost 0 bases and J lost 0, with 14 bases in between. CDR3 length: 16 amino acids. The CDR3 coding sequence is TGCAGTGCTAGAGATCCCGGTACAGCCATGAACACTGAAGCTTTCTTT. Protein product: CSARDPGTAMNTEAFF.

Concerning this clonotype: This is likely a read error, given that the CDR3 carries no conserved phenylalanine or tryptophan at its end. The genes are TRBV12-3 or TRBV12-4 and TRBJ1-2; the D is unclear. Trimming took off 1 base at V and 8 bases at J, with 11 bases between the two ends. This CDR3 contains 13 residues. CDR3 DNA sequence: TGTGCCAGCAGTTTAGGGCAGACTCTCGGCTACACCCTC. This sequence encodes CASSLGQTLGYTL.

In regard to this clonotype: A read error is possible here, since a much larger clone lies one base away. The chain recombines TRBV5-4 with TRBJ2-7, with D uncertain. The CDR3 has 15 residues. CDR1 and CDR2 from the germline V gene are SGHNT and YYREEE (reference sequence). The CDR3 nucleotides are TGTGCCAGCAGCTCTGAACCGGCCAATCCCCACGAGCGGTACTTC. Its translation: CASSSEPANPHERYF.